These T cell receptor beta chains were read from a single sample in a study of Ad26.COV2.S vaccination and SARS-CoV-2 variants. The method was immunoSEQ multiplex PCR; TCRdb's version includes in-frame clones alone and lacks a portion of them. The repertoire holds 240,000 or so clones, with over 75% as singletons. Material: peripheral blood, obtained in a trial of Ad26.COV2.S vaccine versus placebo. The source is a person between 18 and 65 years old who received the Ad26.COV2.S COVID-19 vaccine or a placebo. Both conserved end residues are part of each CDR3. The size field is filled for only some rows; it gives once, few, many or a size class.

>TRBV13|-|TRBJ1-3|14
CASSFRQGRDTIYF
>TRBV7-2|-|TRBJ2-5|15
CASSLGTGGQETQYF
>TRBV4-2|-|TRBJ2-2|18
CASSQVPMAGGNTGELFF
>TRBV7-6|-|TRBJ2-3|12
CASSPPGGTQYF
>TRBV6-2/TRBV6-3|-|TRBJ1-3|16
CASSYSGLISGNTIYF
>TRBV10-3|-|TRBJ1-1|12
CAIRGEEVEAFF
>TRBV6-2/TRBV6-3|-|TRBJ1-1|14
CASSLDRVNTEAFF
>TRBV7-2|-|TRBJ2-1|15
CASTEGGTPWLGQFF
>TRBV2|-|TRBJ1-2|15
CASRAGESGGHGYTF
>TRBV5-1|-|TRBJ2-1|14
CASSGDRGFNEQFF
>TRBV7-8|-|TRBJ2-7|14
CASSLSVISYEQYF
>TRBV7-2|-|TRBJ2-3|17
CASSWTGTGMSTDTQYF
>TRBV6-2/TRBV6-3|-|TRBJ2-3|12
CASSWIAGTQYF
>TRBV4-2|few|TRBJ2-1|16
CASSQHDSGSYNEQFF
>TRBV6-5|-|TRBJ1-3|15
CASSYVSSSGNTIYF
>TRBV30|-|TRBJ2-5|11
CAWSVQETQYF
>TRBV3-1/TRBV3-2|-|TRBJ1-2|16
CASSPPTGGVNYGYTF
>TRBV5-1|-|TRBJ2-1|16
CASSLTAGANYNEQFF
>TRBV28|-|TRBJ2-3|13
CASSPLTPDTQYF
>TRBV29-1|-|TRBJ2-1|14
CSVRGTAQYNEQFF
>TRBV5-4|-|TRBJ2-1|15
CASSLTGKKYNEQFF
>TRBV4-3|once|TRBJ2-6|16
CASSQDGRSGANVLTF
>TRBV25-1|-|TRBJ2-1|18
CASSQKGEDTNSYNEQFF
>TRBV29-1|-|TRBJ2-7|12
CSAWDGSYEQYF
>TRBV19|-|TRBJ2-2|17
CASSIGTGILFTGELFF
>TRBV7-7|-|TRBJ2-1|16
CASSPGDSGGGSEQFF